This T cell receptor (beta chain) was sequenced during a study of human T cells and chemical hapten exposure. Study-level background: The scalp of each patient received a weekly diphenylcyclopropenone dose for the full roughly 24-week study. Per-sample TCR yield variability stemmed mainly from small pooled library volume differences.

A few counts support this clonotype. Its specificity is not known. Time point noted: patch test 3, about 24 weeks after DPC sensitization. The treatment: therapeutic diphenylcyclopropenone sensitization with weekly scalp DPC. Study-wide points: Expanded TCRs produced significantly more large CDR3 similarity clusters than controls did.

The germline CDR1 and CDR2 sequences are SGHRS and YFSETQ. This CDR3 contains 15 residues. The trim removed 2 bases at V and 4 bases at J, leaving 5 bases unmatched. Each CDR3 protein is one row after TCRdb ran MiXCR on the RACE reads. This sample has 210,000 or so distinct CDR3 sequences, with approximately 24% found just once. The specimen was whole blood, collected in connection with sensitization to the hapten diphenylcyclopropenone (DPC). The source is a woman aged 40 to 50 with alopecia areata. Some clones in this sample may be carry-over from other donors' samples. This chain links TRBV5-1 with TRBJ2-3, with 9 bases fitting TRBD2. In DNA form, the CDR3 reads TGCGCCAGCAGCTTTATGGCTAGCGGGGCAGATACGCAGTATTTT. Translating gives CASSFMASGADTQYF. The full variable domain, in which reference TRBV5-1 and TRBJ2-3 provide the parts outside the CDR3, is KAGVTQTPRYLIKTRGQQVTLSCSPISGHRSVSWYQQTPGQGLQFLFEYFSETQRNKGNFPGRFSGRQFSNSRSEMNVSTLELGDSALYLCASSFMASGADTQYFGPGTRLTVL.